The present entry profiles one T cell receptor beta chain with its context. Its recognized antigen is unknown. Per-base quality was not reported, and no clone a single base away is much larger than it. From the cysteine through the phenylalanine, the CDR3 covers 13 amino acids. This entry keeps only the CDR3 DNA: 39 bases, framed from base 1. CDR1 and CDR2 are read off the germline V gene as SQVTM and ANQGSEA. V drops 7 bases and J drops 6 bases, leaving 19 bases in between. This entry is derived from a study of beta chain features in type 1 diabetes (dated by TCRdb to 2016 to 2019). As for the study more broadly: No differences in mean age, gender distribution, total cell number or subset yield were found between patients and healthy donors. A total of approximately 99,000,000 sorted cells were examined across all samples, and RNA yield correlated strongly with the number of cells per subset. In the study, recently diagnosed type 1 diabetes patients and matched healthy donors were compared on the TCRB repertoires of their sorted circulating CD4+ T cell subsets. Whereas all 28 donors provided naive and central memory subsets, regulatory and stem cell-like memory subsets were isolated from just 8 patients and roughly eight healthy donors.

Overall study outcomes, separate from this receptor: The naive, central memory and regulatory TCRB repertoires appeared to resemble one another more closely among patients than among healthy donors. Because cDNA was sequenced instead of genomic DNA, activated cells with high expression could be over-represented, although the groups did not differ in activation or CD3 levels. Only small numbers of individuals were included in the HLA sub-analyses, which left unresolved whether HLA type had any influence on TCRB rearrangement. PCR may preferentially amplify shorter templates, but because patient and control samples were amplified and corrected together, any resulting skew would affect both groups equally. In all four CD4+ subsets, TCRB CDR3 length was moderately but significantly shorter in type 1 diabetes patients. Patients with type 1 diabetes made fewer insertions and deleted more nucleotides at VDJ recombination sites, implying thymic rearrangement abnormalities.

The entire amount of isolated RNA was reverse transcribed using the High Capacity cDNA Reverse Transcription Kit, so the sequenced TCRB transcripts were expressed ones. Deep immunoSEQ sequencing was performed on naive, central memory and regulatory T cell samples, with an average of about 3.57 million total reads per sample. Sorted cells were lysed in RLT buffer and RNA was extracted with DNase-treated RNeasy Micro or Mini kits, depending on cell number. To prevent cross-contamination, every cell subset was processed on its own, while patient and healthy donor samples were processed together. Using the immunoSEQ multiplex PCR, TCRB sequences were amplified from cDNA into 87-bp fragments spanning the CDR3 region. Sequencing of the amplicons was performed on the Illumina HiSeq platform. From the authors' description of their analysis: PCR bias was corrected computationally using synthetic template baselines, and reads within Hamming distance 2 were collapsed, with unmergeable singletons discarded. By aligning reads against IMGT, V, D and J genes, CDR3 length, and insertions or deletions at six rearrangement sites were assigned. Within each subset, clonotype counts were normalized to the number of sorted cells before true diversity and Gini coefficients were calculated with the tcR R package. Repertoire sharing was quantified using the overlap coefficient calculated on TCRB nucleotide sequences. As a proxy for the pre-selection repertoire, out-of-frame TCRB sequences from naive cells were analyzed. Held by TCRdb, this immuneACCESS table contains in-frame sequences only and omits some clones. Under half of the omission traces to an unresolved V gene where checked; the cause of the rest is unknown. That table is the source of V, J and clone size, and D and trimming were worked out from the DNA. This sample holds 250,000 to 300,000 clones; around 15% were observed only once. The ten most abundant clones make up roughly 0.018% of the sample.

From each donor, a single peripheral blood sample of about 120 mL on average was drawn into heparinised tubes. A BD FACSAria II was used to sort naive, central memory, regulatory and stem cell-like memory CD4+ T cells with a panel that included CD45RO, CCR7, CD25, CD127, CD95 and CD27. A purity above 95% was achieved for all sorted populations. Right away, PBMCs were isolated by Lymphoprep density gradient centrifugation and were stained directly, with no culture step. So that batch effects would be minimized, each experiment stained and sorted samples in pairs, pairing one healthy donor with one patient.

Specimen: naive CD4+ T cells from blood. The sample's cell subset or site, from its label and the paper: true naive CD4+ T cells. The receptor comes from a young man with type 1 diabetes. Recombination linked TRBV29-1 to TRBJ2-7, and possibly TRBD1, on 7 matching bases. The CDR3 reads as follows: CSGAGGEGAEQYF. The nucleotide sequence is TGCAGCGGCGCCGGGGGCGAGGGGGCCGAGCAGTACTTC.